Each of the 27 T cell receptor beta chains below was sequenced from the same sample in a study of CD8 T cells in ankylosing spondylitis. In TCRdb, the 5' RACE reads were re-called with MiXCR into one record per CDR3 protein. This table holds 350,000 to 450,000 distinct CDR3 sequences, 20% to 25% found once. Material: blood, either unsorted or a sorted T cell fraction (not recorded which). Receptors were obtained from a male donor with ankylosing spondylitis or in good health (not recorded which).

The gene calls are TRBV12-3 or TRBV12-4 and TRBJ2-1; TRBD2 matches at 7 bases. The CDR3 is 14 residues long. Trimming removed 7 bases from V and 6 bases from J; junction bases left unmatched: 9. The CDR3: CASTPGLSPNEQFF. The DNA of the CDR3 is TGTGCCAGCACCCCGGGACTATCACCCAATGAGCAGTTCTTC.

This sequence joins TRBV20-1 and TRBJ1-2; 8 bases are a match to TRBD1. CDR3 size: 14 residues. V lost 3 bases to trimming and J lost 2 bases; unmatched junction nucleotides: 5. From germline, CDR1 is DFQATT and CDR2 SNEGSKA (reference sequence). The DNA of the CDR3 is TGCAGTGCTAGTAGCAGGGGGCTGAACTATGGCTACACCTTC. Amino acids: CSASSRGLNYGYTF.

This clonotype was seen a handful of times. The chain carries TRBV4-1 and TRBJ1-5; D uncertain. V lost 1 base and J lost 3, with 10 bases in between. The CDR3 is 15 amino acids. Germline lookup yields CDR1 MGHRA and CDR2 YSYEKL. CDR3 residues: CASSQGEIYNQPQHF. The DNA for the CDR3 is TGCGCCAGCAGCCAAGGGGAGATTTACAATCAGCCCCAGCATTTT.

The chain recombines TRBV30 with TRBJ2-3, with 8 nucleotides matching TRBD1. CDR1 GTSNPN and CDR2 SVGIG come from the germline V gene (reference sequence). This CDR3 comprises 15 residues. V gave up 2 bases and J gave up 3 bases; unmatched junction bases: 7. Here the CDR3 DNA reads TGTGCCTGGAGTTTAGACAGGGGACTTACAGATACGCAGTATTTT. This sequence encodes CAWSLDRGLTDTQYF.

This clonotype was picked up a small number of times. The chain has TRBV12-3 or TRBV12-4 and TRBJ1-2, with D unresolved. CDR3 length: 12 amino acids. V lost 5 bases and J lost 8, with 12 bases in between. In DNA, the CDR3 is TGTGCCAGCAGTCCCCGGGCCATAGGCTACACCTTC. It yields the protein CASSPRAIGYTF.

The V call is TRBV15, the J call TRBJ2-5, with TRBD1 identical over 7 bases. The CDR3 runs to 16 residues. The germline CDR1 and CDR2 sequences are LNHNV and YYDKDF (reference sequence). V was clipped by 0 bases and J by 5 bases; unmatched bases: 9. CDR3 DNA sequence: TGTGCCACCAGCAGAGATCCCAACAGGGGTTATGAGACCCAGTACTTC. It specifies CATSRDPNRGYETQYF.

This clonotype has only a few counts. The V gene is TRBV14, the J gene TRBJ2-1; possible D gene TRBD1, 5 bases. V gave up 0 bases and J gave up 4 bases, with 13 bases separating them. Germline loops: CDR1 SGHDN, CDR2 FVKESK. The CDR3 covers 16 residues. The CDR3 is CASSQEPRVRYNEQFF. DNA of the CDR3: TGTGCCAGCAGCCAAGAGCCCAGGGTACGATACAATGAGCAGTTCTTC.

This sequence joins TRBV12-3 or TRBV12-4 and TRBJ2-5; D is undetermined. Trimming cost V 5 bases and J 5 bases, with 12 bases left between them. The length of the CDR3 is 13 residues. Here the CDR3 reads CASSPEGRETQYF. The CDR3 bases are TGTGCCAGCAGTCCTGAAGGGCGTGAGACCCAGTACTTC.

This clonotype was picked up a small number of times. The chain recombines TRBV12-3 or TRBV12-4 with TRBJ2-7, with D perhaps given as TRBD1 or TRBD2 (5 bases each). Trimming took 4 bases from V and 3 from J, leaving 13 bases between them. This CDR3 is built from 14 residues. The CDR3: CASSSLGTIYEQYF. The CDR3 DNA reads as TGTGCCAGCAGTTCATTAGGGACGATCTACGAGCAGTACTTC.

This clonotype has more than one count but fewer than ten. CDR3 in DNA: TGTGCCAGCAGCTCCGGTACTAACGAAGAGACCCAGTACTTC. Translated: CASSSGTNEETQYF. The gene calls are TRBV9 and TRBJ2-5; D is uncertain. Germline CDR1 and CDR2: SGDLS and YYNGEE. The CDR3 runs to 14 residues. The V end was cut by 4 bases, the J end by 3 bases, with 13 bases between.

The rearrangement uses TRBV2 and TRBJ2-3; D gene unclear. Trimming cost V 0 bases and J 6 bases, with 10 bases left between them. Germline CDR1 SNHLY, CDR2 FYNNEI. This CDR3 is 14 amino acids long. CDR3 amino acids: CASSEAQIWDTQYF. The CDR3 nucleotides are TGTGCCAGCAGTGAAGCGCAGATTTGGGATACGCAGTATTTT.

The rearrangement links TRBV27 to TRBJ2-7; 10 nucleotides line up with TRBD1. The germline CDR1 and CDR2 sequences are MNHEY and SMNVEV (reference sequence). The CDR3 runs to 14 residues. V lost 6 bases, J lost 0 bases, and 2 bases stayed unmatched. CDR3 residues: CASSWTGGSYEQYF. The CDR3 nucleotides read TGTGCCAGCAGCTGGACAGGGGGCTCCTACGAGCAGTACTTC.

This clonotype has a handful of counts. V usage is TRBV20-1 and J usage is TRBJ1-5; no definite D call. From germline, CDR1 is DFQATT and CDR2 SNEGSKA (reference sequence). The CDR3 has 14 residues. Trimming cost V 1 base and J 0 bases, with 7 bases left between them. CDR3 DNA sequence: TGCAGTGCTAGAGGGTTGAGTAGCAATCAGCCCCAGCATTTT. Its protein product is CSARGLSSNQPQHF.

The V gene is TRBV12-3 or TRBV12-4, the J gene TRBJ2-5; possible D gene TRBD1, 5 bases. Trimming removed 6 bases from V and 1 base from J, with 15 bases in between. The CDR3 length is 15 residues. CDR3 sequence (DNA): TGTGCCAGCAGCACACAGGACCGGCGCCAAGAGACCCAGTACTTC. It translates to CASSTQDRRQETQYF.

A few counts support this clonotype. J is TRBJ2-6 and V is TRBV7-6, with D perhaps matching TRBD2 (5 bases). V was cut by 1 base and J by 2 bases, with 15 bases left in between. The length of the CDR3 is 18 residues. The germline V gene encodes CDR1 SGHVS and CDR2 FNYEAQ. CDR3 DNA sequence: TGTGCCAGCAGCTTAGGGTCTGGGGAGTTGGCTGGGGCCAACGTCCTGACTTTC. It codes for CASSLGSGELAGANVLTF.

The chain is built from TRBV3-1 and TRBJ2-5; D could derive from TRBD1 or TRBD2 (5 bases each). V lost 4 bases, J lost 3 bases, and 12 bases lay in between. The CDR3 consists of 14 residues. Germline V gene data show CDR1 as LGHDT and CDR2 as YNNKEL (reference sequence). Here the CDR3 DNA reads TGTGCCAGCAGCCCGGGGCCCGATGAAGAGACCCAGTACTTC. It encodes CASSPGPDEETQYF.

This clonotype occurred a few times. The chain recombines TRBV24-1 with TRBJ2-2; D remains ambiguous. The CDR3 loop spans 14 amino acids. Deletions cut 3 bases from V and 4 bases from J, with 8 bases between. CDR1 and CDR2 from the germline V gene are KGHDR and SFDVKD. CDR3: CATSDTRLTGELFF. The CDR3 region has the DNA TGTGCCACCAGTGATACCCGCCTCACCGGGGAGCTGTTTTTT.

This clonotype was counted only a few times. The V call is TRBV29-1, the J call TRBJ1-1, with D hard to call. V was cut by 4 bases and J by 3 bases, with 12 bases left in between. Germline V lookup: CDR1 SQVTM, CDR2 ANQGSEA. CDR3 length: 13 amino acids. In nucleotides, the CDR3 is TGCAGCGTTGCCGCGGATCAGTACACTGAAGCTTTCTTT. Translation: CSVAADQYTEAFF.

The gene calls are TRBV29-1 and TRBJ2-7, with 9 positions matching TRBD2. From germline, CDR1 is SQVTM and CDR2 ANQGSEA. Trimming at V came to 5 bases and at J to 5 bases, leaving 7 bases not matched to a gene. The CDR3 loop spans 13 amino acids. The CDR3 coding sequence is TGCAGCGTTTACGGCGGGGGGGGCCACGAGCAGTACTTC. Translated: CSVYGGGGHEQYF.

The genes are TRBV12-5 and TRBJ2-1; 15 bases are a match to TRBD2. Germline CDR1 and CDR2: LGHNT and FRNRAP. V gave up 3 bases and J gave up 5 bases; unmatched junction bases: 5. The CDR3 runs 17 residues. CDR3 sequence reads: CASGFRTSGGANNEQFF. CDR3 nucleotide sequence: TGTGCTAGTGGTTTCAGGACTAGCGGGGGGGCCAACAATGAGCAGTTCTTC.

This clonotype was seen a handful of times. The chain carries TRBV5-6 and TRBJ2-7; perhaps TRBD2 as D (6 bases). CDR3 length: 15 residues. The germline CDR1 and CDR2 sequences are SGHDT and YYEEEE. V lost 0 bases, J lost 5 bases, and 15 bases lay in between. The CDR3 nucleotides read TGTGCCAGCAGCTTGGCTGCGGAGGGATGGAACGAGCAGTACTTC. Its translation: CASSLAAEGWNEQYF.

This clonotype has ten or more counts. J is TRBJ2-1 and V is TRBV12-3 or TRBV12-4; 11 bases map to TRBD1. J was trimmed by 7 bases and V by 3 bases; bases with no gene match: 2. The CDR3 is 14 amino acids. This CDR3 is CASSFGTGGNEQFF. The CDR3 nucleotides read TGTGCCAGCAGTTTCGGGACAGGGGGAAATGAGCAGTTCTTC.

This rearrangement joins TRBV6-1 to TRBJ2-3; perhaps TRBD2 as D (6 bases). The CDR3 runs 15 residues. In germline, CDR1 is MNHNS, CDR2 SASEGT. The V gene lost 6 bases and the J gene lost 0 bases, with 13 bases spanning the gap. CDR3 amino acids: CASSDGAGSTDTQYF. CDR3 nucleotides: TGTGCCAGCAGCGACGGGGCGGGGAGCACAGATACGCAGTATTTT.

In its sample, this clonotype was seen a few times. The rearrangement uses TRBV6-5 and TRBJ2-1, with 11 bases aligning to TRBD2. The CDR3 covers 17 residues. Germline-derived CDR1 and CDR2 are MNHEY and SVGAGI. V was clipped by 3 bases and J by 7 bases; unmatched bases: 11. The CDR3 sequence: CASSYLAGGLAVNEQFF. CDR3 coding DNA: TGTGCCAGCAGTTATCTAGCGGGGGGCCTCGCGGTTAATGAGCAGTTCTTC.

This clonotype was found many times. The junction departs from the called germline gene at one end, perhaps through a read error. This rearrangement joins TRBV5-1 to TRBJ2-7; D may be TRBD2 (6 bases). Germline loops: CDR1 SGHRS, CDR2 YFSETQ. The CDR3 extends over 14 amino acids. The CDR3 spells CASSPRGSSYEQYF. The CDR3 coding sequence is TGTGCCAGCAGCCCCCGGGGGAGCTCCTACGAGCAGTACTTC.

This clonotype was observed a handful of times. CDR3 sequence: CASSFLAGITDTQYF. In nucleotides, the CDR3 is TGTGCCAGCAGTTTTCTAGCGGGGATTACAGATACGCAGTATTTT. V usage is TRBV27 and J usage is TRBJ2-3; TRBD2 matches at 9 bases. V dropped 3 bases and J dropped 3; count of bases not matched to a gene: 4. The germline V gene has CDR1 MNHEY and CDR2 SMNVEV (reference sequence). The CDR3 runs to 15 residues.

This chain uses TRBV29-1 with TRBJ2-7; maybe TRBD1 (6 bases). CDR1 SQVTM and CDR2 ANQGSEA come from the germline V gene. The CDR3 is 14 residues long. Trimming stripped 1 base from V and 2 bases from J, with 12 bases between. The CDR3 bases are TGCAGCGTTGAAGGCTCCCAGGGGACCTACGAGCAGTACTTC. This translates into CSVEGSQGTYEQYF.